The text below deals with one T cell receptor (beta chain). Its antigen remains unknown. The sample comes from a study of shared clonotypes between healthy human individuals. The assay was immunoSEQ multiplex PCR, and TCRdb's table has in-frame clones only and misses some. The data hold roughly 2.5 million clones, with approximately 94% observed a single time. Study-wide results and limits: Four donors held about 5% of naive CD4 clonotypes in common. Richness estimates generally favored naive over memory subsets.

V was cut by 5 bases and J by 2 bases, with 5 bases left in between. The length of the CDR3 is 12 residues. Germline V gene data show CDR1 as SEHNR and CDR2 as FQNEAQ (reference sequence). This TCR derives from a man aged 18 to 29 in good health. The material sequenced was naive CD4+ T cells sorted from blood. The subset denotes: CD45RA+ positively selected. The genes are TRBV7-9 and TRBJ2-3; D gene ambiguous. The CDR3 DNA sequence: TGTGCCAGCAGCACCCTCACAGATACGCAGTATTTT. Its translation: CASSTLTDTQYF.